What follows describes a single T cell receptor (beta chain). Its antigen is currently unknown. PCR employed 60 Vbeta and 13 Jbeta primers. Measured with immunoSEQ multiplex PCR; TCRdb has only the in-frame clones, and not every one. The sample totals about 110,000 clones. This entry comes from a study of cytomegalovirus exposure and HLA in healthy donors. Overall study results and limits: Rare TCR sequences predominated, though certain public TCRs were found in many donors. After further analysis at a later stage, some 15,000 TCR beta sequences were associated with HLA alleles at 0.05 false discovery rate. Differences between HLA loci emerged in a later analysis of TCR association rates, with DRB1 most and HLA-C fewest. A classifier reportedly called cytomegalovirus status with high sensitivity and specificity.

The sample was PBMCs. This receptor was identified in a man aged 35-49 years in good health and CMV-seropositive.

Here the CDR3 reads CASSYGQGSTQYF. The CDR3 nucleotides are TGTGCCAGCAGTTACGGACAGGGTAGTACGCAGTATTTT. The chain employs TRBV6-5 and TRBJ2-3; 8 bases map to TRBD1. V shed 2 bases, J shed 8 bases, and the junction held 3 bases outside the gene matches. Germline V gene data show CDR1 as MNHEY and CDR2 as SVGAGI. This CDR3 comprises 13 residues.